This TCR beta chain was captured by sequencing in a study of T-cell memory formation after mild COVID-19 (dated by TCRdb to the early 2020s). Background on the whole study: TCR sequence clusters from the two donors were largely donor specific. The cohort comprised two young, previously healthy adult volunteers, one female and one male. In a couple of donors, T-cell clones that expanded and contracted after mild COVID-19 were followed by sequencing TCRalpha and TCRbeta repertoires longitudinally.

On this clonotype: Its recognized antigen is unknown. There are no base qualities to consult, and no much larger clone falls within one base.

Taken from the germline V gene, the CDR1 and CDR2 loops are MRHNA and SNTAGT. V has 0 bases trimmed and J has 5 bases trimmed; junction bases matching no gene number 8. From cysteine to phenylalanine, the CDR3 is 17 amino acids long. CDR3 DNA only is kept here, 51 bases in frame from base 1. The data were produced on an Illumina NovaSeq 6000. cDNA libraries for TCRalpha and TCRbeta were prepared by 5'RACE using constant-segment primers, with sample barcodes and unique molecular identifiers added. RNA was extracted from every sample with Trizol reagent. Library amplification was performed in two PCR steps, and a second sample barcode and Illumina TruSeq adapters were introduced in the second step. The libraries were sequenced on an Illumina NovaSeq using 2 x 150 bp paired-end reads. Processing in the source paper ran as follows. With migec v1.2.7, reads were demultiplexed and then collapsed into UMI-guided consensus sequences. Using mixcr v2.1.11, UMI consensuses were aligned to TRA and TRB V and J templates and then assembled into clonotypes. A clonotype was counted as expanded or contracted only when both edgeR and NoisET called the clonotype significant, with the noise models trained on biological replicates. For edgeR calls, a false discovery rate-adjusted p below 0.01 and a log2 fold-change threshold of 1 were applied. As an exploratory analysis of dynamics, max-normalized trajectories of the 1000 most abundant clonotypes were examined with PCA combined with hierarchical clustering. Separately sequenced CD4+ and CD8+ repertoires were used to assign a CD4 or CD8 phenotype to each responding clone. TCRdb reprocessed the public reads (quality trimming at Q25 with fastp, clone calling with MiXCR) and kept in-frame beta chains. One record per CDR3 amino acid sequence lists the most common genes and DNA. TCRdb, not the authors, supplied the V and J calls. Recorded for this sample are around 420,000 distinct CDR3 sequences; approximately 25% of them occurred a single time. The top ten constitute 8.5% to 10% of the sample.

Results and caveats for the whole study, not just this receptor: Clones that contracted from day 15 to 85 showed balanced CD4/CD8 phenotypes, whereas a second wave of clones that expanded from day 15 to 37 leaned towards CD4+. Some responding clones were detected in pre-infection memory, which suggested that pre-existing cross-reactive memory T cells had joined the SARS-CoV-2 response. Whether the second-wave clones peaking on day 37 were SARS-CoV-2 specific was not confirmed. Only a couple of mild cases were covered by the study, and larger cohorts that include severe cases with pre-infection samples were considered necessary. Contracting CD4+ clones turned up mainly in the CM and EM memory subsets, whereas EMRA was where CD8+ clones were enriched.

PBMCs were isolated by Ficoll-Paque density gradient centrifugation. Sequenced material: PBMCs or a T cell subset sorted from them (not recorded which). The chain was built from TRBV6-4 and TRBJ2-3; 10 junctional bases match TRBD2. The receptor was derived from an adult woman who had mild COVID-19 (a few samples of this study predate the infection). The sample titles of this study are shuffled in the database, so cell type and time point are left out; the donor was told from shared clones. CDR3 sequence: CASSDSGLAGDIDTQYF. At the DNA level, the sequence is TGTGCCAGCAGTGACTCCGGGCTAGCGGGAGATATAGATACGCAGTATTTT.